A single sample gave rise to the 2 T cell receptor beta chains below, sequenced in a study of PD-1 blockade in mismatch repair-deficient tumors. TCRdb keeps only in-frame clones here, not all; method: immunoSEQ multiplex PCR. This table holds about 130,000 clones, roughly 90% found once. The input for sequencing was peripheral blood, taken approximately 72 weeks after starting pembrolizumab. These receptors all stem from an adult with mismatch repair-deficient cancer.

V usage is TRBV4-3 and J usage is TRBJ2-3; D gene unclear. Germline V gene sequence: CDR1 LGHNA, CDR2 YSLEER. The CDR3 spans 14 residues. Deletions cut 3 bases from V and 2 bases from J, with 9 bases between. CDR3 coding DNA: TGCGCCAGCAGCCATTCGAAGGCCACAGATACGCAGTATTTT. The encoded protein is CASSHSKATDTQYF.

This chain connects TRBV27 to TRBJ2-1; perhaps TRBD1 as D (6 bases). CDR3 size: 15 residues. V gave up 6 bases and J gave up 0 bases, with 12 bases separating them. Germline loops: CDR1 MNHEY, CDR2 SMNVEV (reference sequence). In DNA form, the CDR3 reads TGTGCCAGCAGCTCTACAGGGAGCTCCTACAATGAGCAGTTCTTC. Its translation is CASSSTGSSYNEQFF.